Reported below is one T cell receptor beta chain. This entry comes from a study of OX40 agonist ivuxolimab in advanced cancers. V shed 0 bases and J shed 0 bases, with 11 bases lying between them. The germline gives CDR1 LGHNA, CDR2 YNFKEQ. This CDR3 region has 16 residues. Only in-frame clones appear in the TCRdb table, and some are missing; sequencing was by immunoSEQ multiplex PCR. This sample has about 40,000 clones, with around 88% found just once. This material consisted of CD4+ or CD8+ T cells sorted from blood, taken in a trial of the OX40 agonist ivuxolimab. The chain couples TRBV4-2 to TRBJ1-1; perhaps TRBD1 as D (5 bases). This clonotype was sampled from an adult with an advanced solid tumor such as melanoma, head and neck, liver or kidney cancer. In DNA, the CDR3 is TGTGCCAGCAGCCAAGACCCCAGGGCCATGAACACTGAAGCTTTCTTT. It yields the protein CASSQDPRAMNTEAFF.